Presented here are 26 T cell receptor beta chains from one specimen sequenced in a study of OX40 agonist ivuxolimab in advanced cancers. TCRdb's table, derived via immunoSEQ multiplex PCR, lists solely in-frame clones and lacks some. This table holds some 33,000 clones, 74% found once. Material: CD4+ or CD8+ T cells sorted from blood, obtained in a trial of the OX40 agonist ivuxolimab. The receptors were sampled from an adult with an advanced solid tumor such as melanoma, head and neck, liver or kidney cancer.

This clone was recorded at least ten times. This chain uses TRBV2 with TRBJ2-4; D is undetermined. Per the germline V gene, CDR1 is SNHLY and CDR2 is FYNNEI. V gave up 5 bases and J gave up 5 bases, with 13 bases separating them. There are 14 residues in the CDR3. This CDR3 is CASSYFAGENIQYF. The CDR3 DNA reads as TGTGCCAGCAGTTATTTCGCAGGAGAAAACATTCAGTACTTC.

Here the CDR3 reads CASSQDRQGEAFF. The CDR3 nucleotides are TGCGCCAGCAGCCAAGATAGACAGGGTGAAGCTTTCTTT. The rearrangement links TRBV4-1 to TRBJ1-1; TRBD1 matches 7 bases. V lost 0 bases, J lost 7 bases, and 2 bases stayed unmatched. The CDR3 length is 13 residues. Germline V CDR1 and CDR2: MGHRA, YSYEKL.

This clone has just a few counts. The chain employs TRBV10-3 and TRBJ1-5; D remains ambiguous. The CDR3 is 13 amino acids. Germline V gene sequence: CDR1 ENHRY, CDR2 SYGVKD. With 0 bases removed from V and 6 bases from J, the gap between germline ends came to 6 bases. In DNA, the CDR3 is TGTGCCATCAGTGAGTCGATCGGTCAGCCCCAGCATTTT. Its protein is CAISESIGQPQHF.

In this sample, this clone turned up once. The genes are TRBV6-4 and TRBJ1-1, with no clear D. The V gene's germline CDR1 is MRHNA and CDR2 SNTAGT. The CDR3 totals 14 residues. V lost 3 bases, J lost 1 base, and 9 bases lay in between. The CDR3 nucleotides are TGTGCCAGCAGTGAAGCGGCGTGGAACACTGAAGCTTTCTTT. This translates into CASSEAAWNTEAFF.

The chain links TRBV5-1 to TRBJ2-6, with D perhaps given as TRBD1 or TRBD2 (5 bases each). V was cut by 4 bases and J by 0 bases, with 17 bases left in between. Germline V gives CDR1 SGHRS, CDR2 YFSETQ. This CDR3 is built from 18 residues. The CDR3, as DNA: TGCGCCAGCAGCCAGGCTGGGACGGGACGCTCTGGGGCCAACGTCCTGACTTTC. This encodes CASSQAGTGRSGANVLTF.

The CDR3 sequence: CATSRDRVETQYF. CDR3 coding DNA: TGTGCCACCAGCAGAGACAGGGTCGAGACCCAGTACTTC. The rearrangement joins TRBV15 to TRBJ2-5; TRBD1 is a possible D gene (5 bases). Looked up from germline, CDR1 is LNHNV and CDR2 is YYDKDF (reference sequence). CDR3 length: 13 amino acids. Deletions cut 0 bases from V and 5 bases from J, with 7 bases between.

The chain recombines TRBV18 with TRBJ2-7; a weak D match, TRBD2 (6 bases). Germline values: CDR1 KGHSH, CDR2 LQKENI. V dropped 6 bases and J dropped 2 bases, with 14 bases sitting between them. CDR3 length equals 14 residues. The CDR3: CASSPEGMPYEQYF. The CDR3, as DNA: TGTGCCAGCTCGCCGGAGGGTATGCCCTACGAGCAGTACTTC.

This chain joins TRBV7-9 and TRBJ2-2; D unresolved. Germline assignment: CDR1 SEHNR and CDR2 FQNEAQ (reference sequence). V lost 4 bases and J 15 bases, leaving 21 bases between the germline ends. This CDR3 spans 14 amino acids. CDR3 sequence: CASSSPTGLGSLFF. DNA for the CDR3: TGTGCCAGCAGCTCCCCGACCGGGCTTGGGTCGTTGTTTTTT. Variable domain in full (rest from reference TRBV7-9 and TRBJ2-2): DTGVSQNPRHKITKRGQNVTFRCDPISEHNRLYWYRQTLGQGPEFLTYFQNEAQLEKSRLLSDRFSAERPKGSFSTLEIQRTEQGDSAMYLCASSSPTGLGSLFFGEGSRLTVL.

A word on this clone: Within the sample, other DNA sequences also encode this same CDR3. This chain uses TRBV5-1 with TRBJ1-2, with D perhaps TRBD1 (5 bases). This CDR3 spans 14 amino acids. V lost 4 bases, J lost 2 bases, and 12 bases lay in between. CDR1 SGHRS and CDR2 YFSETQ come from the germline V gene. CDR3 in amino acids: CASSPGGVNYGYTF. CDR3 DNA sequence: TGCGCCAGCAGCCCAGGAGGGGTAAACTATGGCTACACCTTC.

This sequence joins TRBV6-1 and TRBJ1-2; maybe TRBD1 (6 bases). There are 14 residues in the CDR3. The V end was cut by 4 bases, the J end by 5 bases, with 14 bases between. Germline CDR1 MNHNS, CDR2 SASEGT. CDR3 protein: CASSGEVQGYGYTF. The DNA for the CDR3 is TGTGCCAGCAGTGGGGAGGTACAGGGATATGGCTACACCTTC.

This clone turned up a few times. CDR3 DNA: TGCGCCAGCAGTGGGACGATGTATAATTCACCCCTCCACTTT. Its translation is CASSGTMYNSPLHF. The chain joins TRBV10-2 to TRBJ1-6; no firm D call. Germline V gene sequence: CDR1 WSHSY, CDR2 SAAADI. V gave up 4 bases and J gave up 4 bases, with 8 bases separating them. The CDR3 spans 14 residues.

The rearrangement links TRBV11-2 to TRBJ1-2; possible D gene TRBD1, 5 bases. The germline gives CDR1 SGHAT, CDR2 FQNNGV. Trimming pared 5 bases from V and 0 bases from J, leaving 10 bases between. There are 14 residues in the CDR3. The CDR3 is CASSGAGANYGYTF. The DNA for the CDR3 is TGTGCCAGCAGCGGCGCGGGGGCTAACTATGGCTACACCTTC.

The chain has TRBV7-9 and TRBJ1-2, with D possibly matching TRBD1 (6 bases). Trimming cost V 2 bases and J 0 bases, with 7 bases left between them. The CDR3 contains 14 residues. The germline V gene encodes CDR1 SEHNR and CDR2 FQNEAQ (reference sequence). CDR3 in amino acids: CASSLQGTNYGYTF. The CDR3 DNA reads TGTGCCAGCAGCTTACAGGGGACTAACTATGGCTACACCTTC. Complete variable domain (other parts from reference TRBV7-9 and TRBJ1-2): DTGVSQNPRHKITKRGQNVTFRCDPISEHNRLYWYRQTLGQGPEFLTYFQNEAQLEKSRLLSDRFSAERPKGSFSTLEIQRTEQGDSAMYLCASSLQGTNYGYTFGSGTRLTVV.

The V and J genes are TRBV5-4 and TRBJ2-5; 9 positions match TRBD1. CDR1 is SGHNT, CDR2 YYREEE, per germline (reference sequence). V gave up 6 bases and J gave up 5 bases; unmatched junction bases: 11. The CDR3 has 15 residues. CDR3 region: CASKPGTGTGETQYF. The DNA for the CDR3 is TGTGCCAGCAAACCCGGGACAGGGACCGGGGAGACCCAGTACTTC.

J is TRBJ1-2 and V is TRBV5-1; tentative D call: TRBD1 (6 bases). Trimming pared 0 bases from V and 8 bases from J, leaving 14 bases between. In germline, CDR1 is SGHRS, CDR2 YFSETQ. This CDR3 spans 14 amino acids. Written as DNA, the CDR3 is TGCGCCAGCAGCTTGGCCGCGACTCAGGGGGGCTACACCTTC. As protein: CASSLAATQGGYTF.

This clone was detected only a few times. This chain's CDR3 is CASSGRPKETQYF. The CDR3 region has the DNA TGTGCCAGCAGCGGTAGGCCTAAAGAGACCCAGTACTTC. The genes are TRBV21-1 and TRBJ2-5. TRBV21-1 is a known pseudogene. The CDR3 contains 13 residues.

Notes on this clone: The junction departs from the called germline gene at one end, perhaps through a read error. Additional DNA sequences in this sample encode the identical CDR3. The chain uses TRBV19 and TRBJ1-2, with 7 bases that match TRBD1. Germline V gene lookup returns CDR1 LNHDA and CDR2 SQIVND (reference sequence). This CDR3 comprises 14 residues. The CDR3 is CASSPQTGYNGYTF. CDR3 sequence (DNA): TGCGCCAGTAGTCCGCAGACAGGGTATAATGGCTACACCTTC.

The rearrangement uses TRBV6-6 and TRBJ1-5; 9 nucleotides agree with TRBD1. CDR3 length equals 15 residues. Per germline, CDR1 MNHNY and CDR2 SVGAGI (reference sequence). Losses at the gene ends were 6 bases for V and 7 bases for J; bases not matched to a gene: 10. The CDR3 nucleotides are TGTGCCAGCAGAGAGGGACAGGGAATTGTACAGCCCCAGCATTTT. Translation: CASREGQGIVQPQHF.

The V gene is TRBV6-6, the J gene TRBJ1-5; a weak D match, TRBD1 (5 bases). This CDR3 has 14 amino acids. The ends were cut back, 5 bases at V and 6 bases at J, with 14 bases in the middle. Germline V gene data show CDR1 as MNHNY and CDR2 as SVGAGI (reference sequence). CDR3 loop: CASSRDRQGQPQHF. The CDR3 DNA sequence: TGTGCCAGCAGTCGGGACCGGCAGGGTCAGCCCCAGCATTTT.

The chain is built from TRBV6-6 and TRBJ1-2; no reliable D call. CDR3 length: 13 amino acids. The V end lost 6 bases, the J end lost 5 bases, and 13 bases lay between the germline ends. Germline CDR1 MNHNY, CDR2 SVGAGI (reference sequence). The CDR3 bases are TGTGCCAGCAGCCCCCAGCAGCGGTATGGCTACACCTTC. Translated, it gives CASSPQQRYGYTF.

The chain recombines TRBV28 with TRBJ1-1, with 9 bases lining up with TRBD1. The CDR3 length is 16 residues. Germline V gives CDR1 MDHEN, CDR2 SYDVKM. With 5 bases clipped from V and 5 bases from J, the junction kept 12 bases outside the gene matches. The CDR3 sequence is CASSGDRGIGDTEAFF. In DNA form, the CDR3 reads TGTGCCAGCAGTGGAGACAGGGGGATTGGGGATACTGAAGCTTTCTTT. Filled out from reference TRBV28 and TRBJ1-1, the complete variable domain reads DVKVTQSSRYLVKRTGEKVFLECVQDMDHENMFWYRQDPGLGLRLIYFSYDVKMKEKGDIPEGYSVSREKKERFSLILESASTNQTSMYLCASSGDRGIGDTEAFFGQGTRLTVV.

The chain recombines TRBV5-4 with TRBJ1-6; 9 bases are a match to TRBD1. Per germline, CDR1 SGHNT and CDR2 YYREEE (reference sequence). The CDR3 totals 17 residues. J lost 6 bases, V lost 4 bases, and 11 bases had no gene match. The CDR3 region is CASSQGQGGGLNSPLHF. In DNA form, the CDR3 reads TGTGCCAGCAGCCAGGGACAGGGAGGAGGACTTAATTCACCCCTCCACTTT. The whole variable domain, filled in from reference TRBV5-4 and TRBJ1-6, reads ETGVTQSPTHLIKTRGQQVTLRCSSQSGHNTVSWYQQALGQGPQFIFQYYREEENGRGNFPPRFSGLQFPNYSSELNVNALELDDSALYLCASSQGQGGGLNSPLHFGNGTRLTVT.

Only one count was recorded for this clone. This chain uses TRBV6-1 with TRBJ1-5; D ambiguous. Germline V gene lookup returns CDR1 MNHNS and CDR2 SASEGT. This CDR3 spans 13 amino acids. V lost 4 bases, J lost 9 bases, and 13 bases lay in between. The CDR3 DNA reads TGTGCCAGCAGTGGGGAATGGACTCGGCCCCAGCATTTT. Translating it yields CASSGEWTRPQHF.

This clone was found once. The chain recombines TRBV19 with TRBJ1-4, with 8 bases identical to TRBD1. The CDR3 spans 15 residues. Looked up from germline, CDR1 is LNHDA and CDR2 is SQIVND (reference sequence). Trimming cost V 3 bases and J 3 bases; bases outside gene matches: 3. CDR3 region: CASSMSTGANEKLFF. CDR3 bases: TGTGCCAGTAGTATGTCGACAGGGGCTAATGAAAAACTGTTTTTT.

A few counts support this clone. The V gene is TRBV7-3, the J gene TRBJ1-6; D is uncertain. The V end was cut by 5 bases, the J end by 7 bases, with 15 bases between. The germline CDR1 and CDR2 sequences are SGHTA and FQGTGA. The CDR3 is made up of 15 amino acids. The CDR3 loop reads CASSAQTRGNSPLHF. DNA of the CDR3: TGTGCCAGCAGCGCTCAAACCCGAGGGAATTCACCCCTCCACTTT.

CDR3 in DNA: TGTGCCAGCAGGTTATCTCAGGCGGCCAAAAACATTCAGTACTTC. Its protein is CASRLSQAAKNIQYF. This chain links TRBV6-1 with TRBJ2-4, with unresolved D. V gave up 6 bases and J gave up 1 base, with 13 bases separating them. Germline V lookup: CDR1 MNHNS, CDR2 SASEGT. This CDR3 has 15 residues.